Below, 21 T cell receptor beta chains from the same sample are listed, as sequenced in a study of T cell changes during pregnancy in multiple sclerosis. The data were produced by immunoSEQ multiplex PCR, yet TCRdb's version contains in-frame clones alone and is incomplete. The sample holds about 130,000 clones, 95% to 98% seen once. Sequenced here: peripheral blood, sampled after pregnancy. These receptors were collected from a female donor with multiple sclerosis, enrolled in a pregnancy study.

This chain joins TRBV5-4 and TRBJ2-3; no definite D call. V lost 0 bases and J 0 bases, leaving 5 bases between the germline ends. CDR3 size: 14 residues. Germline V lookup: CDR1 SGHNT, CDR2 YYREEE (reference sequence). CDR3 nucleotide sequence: TGTGCCAGCAGCTTGGGACTTAGCACAGATACGCAGTATTTT. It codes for CASSLGLSTDTQYF.

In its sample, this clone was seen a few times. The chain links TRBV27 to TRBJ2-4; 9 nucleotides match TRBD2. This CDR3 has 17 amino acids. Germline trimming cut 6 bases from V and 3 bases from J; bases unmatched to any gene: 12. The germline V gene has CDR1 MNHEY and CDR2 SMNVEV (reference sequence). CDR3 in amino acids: CASRSSAGGGSKNIQYF. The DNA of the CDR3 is TGTGCCAGCAGATCTTCCGCGGGAGGGGGGAGCAAAAACATTCAGTACTTC.

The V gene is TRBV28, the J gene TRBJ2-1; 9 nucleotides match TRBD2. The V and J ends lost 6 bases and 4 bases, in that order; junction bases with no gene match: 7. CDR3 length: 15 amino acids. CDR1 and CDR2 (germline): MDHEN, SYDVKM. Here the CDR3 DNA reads TGTGCCAGCAGCCCTCGACTAGCGGCGTACAATGAGCAGTTCTTC. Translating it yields CASSPRLAAYNEQFF.

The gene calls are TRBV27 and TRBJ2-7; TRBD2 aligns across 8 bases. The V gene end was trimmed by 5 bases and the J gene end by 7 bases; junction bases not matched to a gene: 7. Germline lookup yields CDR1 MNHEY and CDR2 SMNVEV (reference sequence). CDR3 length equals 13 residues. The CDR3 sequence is CASSKTSVSEQYF. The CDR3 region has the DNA TGTGCCAGCAGTAAGACTAGCGTTTCAGAGCAGTACTTC.

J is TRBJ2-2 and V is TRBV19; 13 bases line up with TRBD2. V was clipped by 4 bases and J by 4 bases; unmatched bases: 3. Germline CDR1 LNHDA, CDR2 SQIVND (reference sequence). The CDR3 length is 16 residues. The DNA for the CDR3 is TGTGCCAGTAGTAAAGGACTAGCGGGAGTCACCGGGGAGCTGTTTTTT. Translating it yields CASSKGLAGVTGELFF.

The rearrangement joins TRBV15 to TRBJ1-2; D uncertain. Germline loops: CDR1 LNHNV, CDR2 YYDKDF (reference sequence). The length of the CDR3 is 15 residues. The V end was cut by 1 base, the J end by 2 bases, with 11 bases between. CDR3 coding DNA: TGTGCCACCAGCAGAGGAGGGAGCAGGAACTATGGCTACACCTTC. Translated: CATSRGGSRNYGYTF. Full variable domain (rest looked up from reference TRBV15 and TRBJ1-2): DAMVIQNPRYQVTQFGKPVTLSCSQTLNHNVMYWYQQKSSQAPKLLFHYYDKDFNNEADTPDNFQSRRPNTSFCFLDIRSPGLGDTAMYLCATSRGGSRNYGYTFGSGTRLTVV.

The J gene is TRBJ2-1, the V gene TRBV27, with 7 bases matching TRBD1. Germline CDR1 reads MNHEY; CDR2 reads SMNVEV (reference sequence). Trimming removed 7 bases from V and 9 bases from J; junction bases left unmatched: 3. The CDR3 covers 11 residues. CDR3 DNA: TGTGCCAGCAAGGGGGCCGGTGAGCAGTTCTTC. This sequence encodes CASKGAGEQFF.

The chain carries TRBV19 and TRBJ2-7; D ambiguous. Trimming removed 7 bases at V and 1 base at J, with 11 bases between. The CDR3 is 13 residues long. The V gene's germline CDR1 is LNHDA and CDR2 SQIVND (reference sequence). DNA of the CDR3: TGTGCCAGTAAAAGCGACGGTTCCTACGAGCAGTACTTC. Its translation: CASKSDGSYEQYF.

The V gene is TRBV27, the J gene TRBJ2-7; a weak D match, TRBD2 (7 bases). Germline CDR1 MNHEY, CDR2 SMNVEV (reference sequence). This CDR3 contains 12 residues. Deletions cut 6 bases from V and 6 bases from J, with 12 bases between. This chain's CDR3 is CASSPRGAEQYF. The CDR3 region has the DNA TGTGCCAGCAGCCCCCGGGGGGCCGAGCAGTACTTC.

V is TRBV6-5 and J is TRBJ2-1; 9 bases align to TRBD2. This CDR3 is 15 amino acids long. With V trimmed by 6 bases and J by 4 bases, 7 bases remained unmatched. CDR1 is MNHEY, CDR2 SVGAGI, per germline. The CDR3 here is CASRGAGGGYNEQFF. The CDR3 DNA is TGTGCCAGCAGGGGAGCGGGAGGTGGGTACAATGAGCAGTTCTTC.

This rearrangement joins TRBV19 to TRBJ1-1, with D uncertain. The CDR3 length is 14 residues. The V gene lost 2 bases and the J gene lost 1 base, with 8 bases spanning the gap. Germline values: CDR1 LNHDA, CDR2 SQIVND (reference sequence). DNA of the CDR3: TGTGCCAGTAGTATAATTTACGGGAACACTGAAGCTTTCTTT. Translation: CASSIIYGNTEAFF. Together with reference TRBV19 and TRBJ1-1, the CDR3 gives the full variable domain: DGGITQSPKYLFRKEGQNVTLSCEQNLNHDAMYWYRQDPGQGLRLIYYSQIVNDFQKGDIAEGYSVSREKKESFPLTVTSAQKNPTAFYLCASSIIYGNTEAFFGQGTRLTVV.

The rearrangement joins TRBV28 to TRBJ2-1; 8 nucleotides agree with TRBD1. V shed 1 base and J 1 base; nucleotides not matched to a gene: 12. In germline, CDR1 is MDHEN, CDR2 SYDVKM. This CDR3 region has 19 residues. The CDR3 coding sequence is TGTGCCAGCAGTTTATTAGGGTTGGACAGGGAAGCATCCTACAATGAGCAGTTCTTC. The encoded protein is CASSLLGLDREASYNEQFF.

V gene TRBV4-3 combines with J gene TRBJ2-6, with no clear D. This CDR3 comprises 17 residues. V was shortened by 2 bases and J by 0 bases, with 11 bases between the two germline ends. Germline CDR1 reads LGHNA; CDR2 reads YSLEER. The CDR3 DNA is TGCGCCAGCAGCCAAAGAGATCCGCTCTCTGGGGCCAACGTCCTGACTTTC. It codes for CASSQRDPLSGANVLTF.

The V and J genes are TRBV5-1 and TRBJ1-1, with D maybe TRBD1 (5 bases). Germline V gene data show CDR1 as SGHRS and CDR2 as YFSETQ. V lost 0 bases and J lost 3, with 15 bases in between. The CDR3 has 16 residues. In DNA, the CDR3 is TGCGCCAGCAGCTTGGCTTGGGGCAGGGTAGACACTGAAGCTTTCTTT. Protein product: CASSLAWGRVDTEAFF. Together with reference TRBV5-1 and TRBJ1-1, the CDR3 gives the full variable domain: KAGVTQTPRYLIKTRGQQVTLSCSPISGHRSVSWYQQTPGQGLQFLFEYFSETQRNKGNFPGRFSGRQFSNSRSEMNVSTLELGDSALYLCASSLAWGRVDTEAFFGQGTRLTVV.

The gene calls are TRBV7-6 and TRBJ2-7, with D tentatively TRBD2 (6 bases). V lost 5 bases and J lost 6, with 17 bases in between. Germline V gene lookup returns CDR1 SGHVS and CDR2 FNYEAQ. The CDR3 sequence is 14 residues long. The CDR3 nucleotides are TGTGCCAGCAGCCCCCCCGGCGGGACTGTCGAGCAGTACTTC. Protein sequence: CASSPPGGTVEQYF.

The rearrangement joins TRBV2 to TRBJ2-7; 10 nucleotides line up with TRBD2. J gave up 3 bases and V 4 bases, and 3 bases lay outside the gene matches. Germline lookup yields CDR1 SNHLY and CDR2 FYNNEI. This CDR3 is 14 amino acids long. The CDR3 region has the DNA TGTGCCAGCAGTGTCCTAGCGGGAGACTACGAGCAGTACTTC. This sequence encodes CASSVLAGDYEQYF.

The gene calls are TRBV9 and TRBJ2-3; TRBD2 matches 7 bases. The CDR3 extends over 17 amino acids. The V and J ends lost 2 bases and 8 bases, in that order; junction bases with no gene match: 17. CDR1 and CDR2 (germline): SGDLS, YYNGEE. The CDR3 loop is CASSVSPARGMLGTQYF. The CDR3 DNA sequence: TGTGCCAGCAGCGTTTCCCCCGCGCGGGGGATGCTGGGTACGCAGTATTTT.

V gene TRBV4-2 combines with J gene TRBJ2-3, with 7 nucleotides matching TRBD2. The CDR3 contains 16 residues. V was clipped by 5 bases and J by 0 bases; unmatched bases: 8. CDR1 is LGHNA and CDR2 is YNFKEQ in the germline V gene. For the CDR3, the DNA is TGTGCCAGCAGCTCGCGACTAGCAGCTAGCACAGATACGCAGTATTTT. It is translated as CASSSRLAASTDTQYF.

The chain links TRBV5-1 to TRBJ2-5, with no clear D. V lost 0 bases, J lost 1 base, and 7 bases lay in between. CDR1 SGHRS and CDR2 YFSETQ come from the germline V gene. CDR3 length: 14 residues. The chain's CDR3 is CASSLVTVQETQYF. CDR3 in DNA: TGCGCCAGCAGCTTGGTTACAGTCCAAGAGACCCAGTACTTC.

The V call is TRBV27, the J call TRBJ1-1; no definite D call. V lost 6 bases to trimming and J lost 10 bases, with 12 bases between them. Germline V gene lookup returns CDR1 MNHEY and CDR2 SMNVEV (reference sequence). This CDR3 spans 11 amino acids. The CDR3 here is CASSYNNRAFF. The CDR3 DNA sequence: TGTGCCAGCAGCTATAATAATCGAGCTTTCTTT.

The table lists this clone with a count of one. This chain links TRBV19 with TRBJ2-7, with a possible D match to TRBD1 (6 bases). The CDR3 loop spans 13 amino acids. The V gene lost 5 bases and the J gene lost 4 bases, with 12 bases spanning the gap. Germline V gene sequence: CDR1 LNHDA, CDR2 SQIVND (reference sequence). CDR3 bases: TGTGCCAGTAGTCCAGGGGTTACTTACGAGCAGTACTTC. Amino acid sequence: CASSPGVTYEQYF.